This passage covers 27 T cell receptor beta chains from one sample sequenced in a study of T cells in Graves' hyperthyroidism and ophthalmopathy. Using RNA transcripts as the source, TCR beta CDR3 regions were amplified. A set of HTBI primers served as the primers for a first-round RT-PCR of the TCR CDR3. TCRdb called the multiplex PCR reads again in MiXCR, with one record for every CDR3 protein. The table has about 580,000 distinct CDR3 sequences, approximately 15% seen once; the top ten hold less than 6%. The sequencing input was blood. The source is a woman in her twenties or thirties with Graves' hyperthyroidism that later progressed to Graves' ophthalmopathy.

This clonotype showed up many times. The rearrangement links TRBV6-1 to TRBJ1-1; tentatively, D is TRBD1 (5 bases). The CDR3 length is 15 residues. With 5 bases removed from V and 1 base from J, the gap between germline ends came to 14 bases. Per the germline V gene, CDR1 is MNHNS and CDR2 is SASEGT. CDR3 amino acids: CASSYLAGTNTEAFF. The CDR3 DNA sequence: TGTGCCAGCAGTTATCTAGCAGGGACGAACACTGAAGCTTTCTTT.

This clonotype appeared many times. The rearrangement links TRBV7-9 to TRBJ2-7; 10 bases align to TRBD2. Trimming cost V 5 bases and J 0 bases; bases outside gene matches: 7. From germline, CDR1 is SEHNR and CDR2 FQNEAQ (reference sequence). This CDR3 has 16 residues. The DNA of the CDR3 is TGTGCCAGCAGCGCCTTAGCGGGAGGTCCCTCCTACGAGCAGTACTTC. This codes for CASSALAGGPSYEQYF.

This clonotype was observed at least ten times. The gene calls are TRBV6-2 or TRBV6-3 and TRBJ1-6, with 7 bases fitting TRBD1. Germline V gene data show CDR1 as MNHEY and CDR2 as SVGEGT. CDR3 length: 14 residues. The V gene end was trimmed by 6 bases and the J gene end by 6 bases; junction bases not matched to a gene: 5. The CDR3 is CASRFRDSNSPLHF. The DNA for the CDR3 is TGTGCCAGCAGGTTCCGGGACAGTAATTCACCCCTCCACTTT.

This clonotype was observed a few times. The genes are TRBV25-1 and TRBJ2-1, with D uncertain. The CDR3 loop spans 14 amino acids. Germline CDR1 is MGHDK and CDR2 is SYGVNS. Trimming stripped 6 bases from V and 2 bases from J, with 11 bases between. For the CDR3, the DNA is TGTGCCAGCAGGCGCGGACGGACCTACAATGAGCAGTTCTTC. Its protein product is CASRRGRTYNEQFF.

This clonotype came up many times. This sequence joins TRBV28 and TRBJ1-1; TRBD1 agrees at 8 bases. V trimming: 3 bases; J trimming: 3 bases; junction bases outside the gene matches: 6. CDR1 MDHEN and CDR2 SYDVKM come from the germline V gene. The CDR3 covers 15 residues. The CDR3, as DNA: TGTGCCAGCAGTTTTGGCCCACAGGGGGACACTGAAGCTTTCTTT. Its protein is CASSFGPQGDTEAFF.

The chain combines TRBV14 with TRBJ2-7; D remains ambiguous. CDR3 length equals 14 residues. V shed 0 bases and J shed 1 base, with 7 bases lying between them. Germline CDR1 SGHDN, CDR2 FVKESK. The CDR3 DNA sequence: TGTGCCAGCAGCCAAGAACTGAATTCCTACGAGCAGTACTTC. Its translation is CASSQELNSYEQYF.

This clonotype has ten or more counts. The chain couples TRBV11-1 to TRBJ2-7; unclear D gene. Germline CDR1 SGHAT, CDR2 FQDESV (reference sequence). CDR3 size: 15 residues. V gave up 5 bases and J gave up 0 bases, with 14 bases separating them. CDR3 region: CASSQDHTDSYEQYF. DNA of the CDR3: TGTGCCAGCAGCCAGGATCACACGGACTCCTACGAGCAGTACTTC.

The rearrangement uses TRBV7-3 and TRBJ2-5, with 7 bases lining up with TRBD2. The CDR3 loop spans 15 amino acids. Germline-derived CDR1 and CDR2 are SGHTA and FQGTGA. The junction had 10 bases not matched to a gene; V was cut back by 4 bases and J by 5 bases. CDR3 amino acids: CASSYPGQGGETQYF. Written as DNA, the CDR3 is TGTGCCAGCAGCTACCCCGGCCAGGGAGGGGAGACCCAGTACTTC.

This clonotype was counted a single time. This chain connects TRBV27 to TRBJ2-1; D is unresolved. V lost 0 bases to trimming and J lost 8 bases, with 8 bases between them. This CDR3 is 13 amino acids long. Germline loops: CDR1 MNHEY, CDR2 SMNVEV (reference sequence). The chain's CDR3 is CASSLSGLDEQFF. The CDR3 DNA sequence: TGTGCCAGCAGTTTATCAGGATTGGATGAGCAGTTCTTC.

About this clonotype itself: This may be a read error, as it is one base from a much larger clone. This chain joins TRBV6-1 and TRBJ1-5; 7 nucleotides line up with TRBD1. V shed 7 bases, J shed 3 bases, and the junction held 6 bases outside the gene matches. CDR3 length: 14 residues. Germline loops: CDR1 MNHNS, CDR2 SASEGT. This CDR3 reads CASIGGTVNQPQHF. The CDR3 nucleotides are TGTGCCAGCATTGGAGGGACAGTCAATCAGCCCCAGCATTTT.

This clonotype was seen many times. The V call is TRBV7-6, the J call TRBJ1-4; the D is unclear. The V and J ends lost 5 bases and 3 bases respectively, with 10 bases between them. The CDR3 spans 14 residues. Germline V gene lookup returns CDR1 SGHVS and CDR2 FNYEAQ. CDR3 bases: TGTGCCAGCAGCACGGGTATCCCTAATGAAAAACTGTTTTTT. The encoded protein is CASSTGIPNEKLFF.

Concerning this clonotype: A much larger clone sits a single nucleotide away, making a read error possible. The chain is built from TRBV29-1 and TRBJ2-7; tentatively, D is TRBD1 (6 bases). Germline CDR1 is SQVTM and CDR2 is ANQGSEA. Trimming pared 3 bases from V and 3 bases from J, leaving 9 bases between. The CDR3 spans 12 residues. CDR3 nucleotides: TGCAGCGTTGAGGCCAGGGGCTACGAGCAGTACTTC. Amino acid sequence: CSVEARGYEQYF.

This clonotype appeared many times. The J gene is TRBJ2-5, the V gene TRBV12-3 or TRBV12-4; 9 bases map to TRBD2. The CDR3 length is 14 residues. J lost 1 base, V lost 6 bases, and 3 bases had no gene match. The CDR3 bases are TGTGCCAGCAGCTTGACTAGCGGCCAAGAGACCCAGTACTTC. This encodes CASSLTSGQETQYF.

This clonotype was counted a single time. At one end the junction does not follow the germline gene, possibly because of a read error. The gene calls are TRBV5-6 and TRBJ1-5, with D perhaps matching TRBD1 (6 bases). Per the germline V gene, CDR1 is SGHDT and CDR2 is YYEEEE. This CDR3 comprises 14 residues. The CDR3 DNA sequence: TGTGCCAGCAGCCCAGGGGTATCCAGGGAGCCCCAGCCTTTT. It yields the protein CASSPGVSREPQPF.

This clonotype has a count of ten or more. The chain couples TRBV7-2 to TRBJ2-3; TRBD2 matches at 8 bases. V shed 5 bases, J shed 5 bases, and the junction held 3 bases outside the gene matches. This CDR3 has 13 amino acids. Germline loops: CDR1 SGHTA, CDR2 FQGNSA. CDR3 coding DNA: TGTGCCAGCAGCCCGGCGGGAGGAGATACGCAGTATTTT. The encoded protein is CASSPAGGDTQYF.

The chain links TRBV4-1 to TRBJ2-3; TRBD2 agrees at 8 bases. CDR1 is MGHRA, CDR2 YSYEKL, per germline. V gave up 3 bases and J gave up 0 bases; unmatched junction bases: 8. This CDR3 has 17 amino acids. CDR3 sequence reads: CASSQQIAGPSTDTQYF. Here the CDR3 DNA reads TGCGCCAGCAGCCAGCAGATAGCGGGACCTAGCACAGATACGCAGTATTTT.

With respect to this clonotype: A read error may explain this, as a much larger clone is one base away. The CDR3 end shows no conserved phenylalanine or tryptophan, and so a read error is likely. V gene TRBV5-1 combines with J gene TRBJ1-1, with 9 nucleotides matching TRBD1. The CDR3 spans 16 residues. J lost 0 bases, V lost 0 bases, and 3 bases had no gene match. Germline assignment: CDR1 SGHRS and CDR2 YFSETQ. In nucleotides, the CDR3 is TGCGCCAGCAGCTTGGAAACAGGGGGCATGAACACTGAAGCTTTCTCT. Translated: CASSLETGGMNTEAFS.

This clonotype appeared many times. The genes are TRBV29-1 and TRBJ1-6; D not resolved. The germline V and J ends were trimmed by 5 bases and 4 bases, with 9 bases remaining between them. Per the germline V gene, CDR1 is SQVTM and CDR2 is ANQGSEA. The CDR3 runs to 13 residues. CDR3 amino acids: CSVRTEYNSPLHF. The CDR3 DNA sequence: TGCAGCGTTCGTACCGAATATAATTCACCCCTCCACTTT.

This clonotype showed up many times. The CDR3: CASSQQLTYEQYF. CDR3 coding DNA: TGCGCCAGCAGCCAACAATTAACCTACGAGCAGTACTTC. The chain employs TRBV4-1 and TRBJ2-7; the D is unclear. The germline V and J ends were trimmed by 2 bases and 2 bases, with 7 bases remaining between them. The CDR3 loop spans 13 amino acids. In germline, CDR1 is MGHRA, CDR2 YSYEKL.

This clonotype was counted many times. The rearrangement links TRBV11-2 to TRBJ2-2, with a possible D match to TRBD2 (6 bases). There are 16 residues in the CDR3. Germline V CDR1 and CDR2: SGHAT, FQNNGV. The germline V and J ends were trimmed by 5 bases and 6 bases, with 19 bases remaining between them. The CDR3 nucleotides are TGTGCCAGCAGCCCCCATCTAATCGGGAGCGCCGGGGAGCTGTTTTTT. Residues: CASSPHLIGSAGELFF.

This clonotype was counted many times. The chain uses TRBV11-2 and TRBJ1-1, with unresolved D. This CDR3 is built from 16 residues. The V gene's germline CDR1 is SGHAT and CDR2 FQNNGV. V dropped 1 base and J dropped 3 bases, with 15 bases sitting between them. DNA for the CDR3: TGTGCCAGCAGCTTAGGCCTGGTTAGGGCAGACACTGAAGCTTTCTTT. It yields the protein CASSLGLVRADTEAFF.

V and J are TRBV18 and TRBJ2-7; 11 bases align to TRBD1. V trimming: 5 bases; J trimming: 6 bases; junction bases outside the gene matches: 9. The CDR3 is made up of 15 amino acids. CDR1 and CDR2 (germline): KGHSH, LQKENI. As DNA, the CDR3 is TGTGCCAGCTCATCAGACGGGACAGGGGGTGGCGAGCAGTACTTC. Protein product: CASSSDGTGGGEQYF.

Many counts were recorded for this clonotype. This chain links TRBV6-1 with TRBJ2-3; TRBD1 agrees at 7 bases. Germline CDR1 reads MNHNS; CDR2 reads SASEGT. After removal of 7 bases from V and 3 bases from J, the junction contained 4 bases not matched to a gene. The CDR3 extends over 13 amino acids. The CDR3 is CASKNRGTDTQYF. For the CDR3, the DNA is TGTGCCAGCAAGAACAGGGGAACAGATACGCAGTATTTT.

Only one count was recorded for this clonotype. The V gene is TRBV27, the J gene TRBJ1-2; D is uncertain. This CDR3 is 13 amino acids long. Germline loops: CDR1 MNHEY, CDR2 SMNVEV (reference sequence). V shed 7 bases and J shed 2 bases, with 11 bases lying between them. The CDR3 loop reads CASTPGRNYGYTF. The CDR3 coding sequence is TGTGCCAGCACCCCTGGACGGAACTATGGCTACACCTTC.

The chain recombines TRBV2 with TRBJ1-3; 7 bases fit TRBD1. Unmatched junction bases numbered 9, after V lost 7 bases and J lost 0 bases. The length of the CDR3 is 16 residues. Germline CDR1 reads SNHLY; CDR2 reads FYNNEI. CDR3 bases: TGTGCCAGCAAGGGGAACCAGGGGGTCTCTGGAAACACCATATATTTT. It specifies CASKGNQGVSGNTIYF.

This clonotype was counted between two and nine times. The CDR3 coding sequence is TGTGCCAGCAGTGAAAACTTGGTTGGTGGGGCCAACGTCCTGACTTTC. Residues: CASSENLVGGANVLTF. The V call is TRBV6-1, the J call TRBJ2-6, with no clear D. V lost 2 bases, J lost 3 bases, and 11 bases lay in between. The CDR3 covers 16 residues. Germline V gene lookup returns CDR1 MNHNS and CDR2 SASEGT.

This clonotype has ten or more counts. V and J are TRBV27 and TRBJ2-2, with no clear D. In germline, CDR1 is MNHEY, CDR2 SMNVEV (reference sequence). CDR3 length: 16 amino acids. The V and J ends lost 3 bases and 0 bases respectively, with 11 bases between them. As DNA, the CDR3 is TGTGCCAGCAGTTTGTCCTTGGAACCGAACACCGGGGAGCTGTTTTTT. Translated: CASSLSLEPNTGELFF.